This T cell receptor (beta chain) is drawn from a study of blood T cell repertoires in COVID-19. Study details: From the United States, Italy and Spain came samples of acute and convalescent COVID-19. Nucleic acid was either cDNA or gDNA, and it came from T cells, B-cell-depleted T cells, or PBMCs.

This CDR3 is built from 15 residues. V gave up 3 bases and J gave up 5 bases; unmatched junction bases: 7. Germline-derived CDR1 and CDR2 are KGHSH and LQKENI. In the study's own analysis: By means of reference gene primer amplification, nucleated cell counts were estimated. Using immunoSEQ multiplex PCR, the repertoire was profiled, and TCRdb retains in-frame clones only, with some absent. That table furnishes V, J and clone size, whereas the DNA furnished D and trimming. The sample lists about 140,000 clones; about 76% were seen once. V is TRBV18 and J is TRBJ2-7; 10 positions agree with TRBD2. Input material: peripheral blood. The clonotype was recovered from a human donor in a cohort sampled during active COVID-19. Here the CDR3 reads CASSPSGRPSNEQYF. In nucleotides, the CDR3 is TGTGCCAGCTCACCTAGCGGGAGGCCAAGCAACGAGCAGTACTTC.